One and the same sample provided the 26 T cell receptor beta chains below, sequenced in a study of regulatory T cells in long-lasting Graves disease (dated by TCRdb to the early 2020s). The time point label for this specimen denotes: newly diagnosed GD, antithyroid drugs for less than 3 months. For both TCR sequencing and RNA sequencing, RNA was extracted from PBMCs in TRIzol. Library construction relied on multiplex PCR. Data came from an Illumina HiSeq 4000. iRepertoire HTBI primers and Arm-PCR amplification of CDR3 regions were used to construct TCR beta libraries. Starting from the raw public reads, TCRdb applied fastp trimming at Q25, assembled clones with MiXCR and retained in-frame beta chains. Each entry is one CDR3 protein sequence, shown with its most common DNA and genes. Within this sample are 300,000 to 400,000 distinct CDR3 sequences, with 16% of them counted one time only. About 27% of the sample is in the top ten clones.

These data were also filed under a second study, of T cells in Graves' hyperthyroidism and ophthalmopathy.

The sequenced sample was peripheral blood mononuclear cells (PBMCs), obtained at new diagnosis, from a patient treated with antithyroid drugs. These receptors all stem from a man aged 40-55 years with Graves disease. Donor details come from another sample of the same person, matched by shared clones.

In this sample, this clonotype turned up many times. The V gene is TRBV5-6, the J gene TRBJ1-5, with 8 bases matching TRBD1. The CDR3 has 13 residues. The V gene's germline CDR1 is SGHDT and CDR2 YYEEEE. V was pared by 3 bases and J by 6 bases, with 2 bases of the junction left unmatched. The CDR3 DNA reads as TGTGCCAGCAGCTCCGACAGGGGTCAGCCCCAGCATTTT. Amino acids: CASSSDRGQPQHF.

This clonotype was detected many times. This CDR3 reads CASSLRQGYVNTEAFF. The CDR3 DNA reads as TGTGCCAGCAGCCTAAGACAGGGATACGTGAACACTGAAGCTTTCTTT. This rearrangement joins TRBV5-6 to TRBJ1-1; 7 nucleotides agree with TRBD1. The CDR3 totals 16 residues. V dropped 4 bases and J dropped 0; count of bases not matched to a gene: 9. The germline V gene has CDR1 SGHDT and CDR2 YYEEEE. Full variable domain (rest looked up from reference TRBV5-6 and TRBJ1-1): DAGVTQSPTHLIKTRGQQVTLRCSPKSGHDTVSWYQQALGQGPQFIFQYYEEEERQRGNFPDRFSGHQFPNYSSELNVNALLLGDSALYLCASSLRQGYVNTEAFFGQGTRLTVV.

The CDR3 bases are TGTGCCAGCAGCTTAAATTCGCCGGGCCTTAGCACAGATACGCAGTATTTT. It specifies CASSLNSPGLSTDTQYF. This rearrangement joins TRBV7-2 to TRBJ2-3; no definite D call. This CDR3 is 17 amino acids long. V gave up 2 bases and J gave up 0 bases, with 15 bases separating them. Germline loops: CDR1 SGHTA, CDR2 FQGNSA. The full variable domain, rest sourced from reference TRBV7-2 and TRBJ2-3, is GAGVSQSPSNKVTEKGKDVELRCDPISGHTALYWYRQSLGQGLEFLIYFQGNSAPDKSGLPSDRFSAERTGGSVSTLTIQRTQQEDSAVYLCASSLNSPGLSTDTQYFGPGTRLTVL.

This clonotype was recorded a few times. The chain couples TRBV5-1 to TRBJ2-5; no definite D call. V shed 2 bases and J shed 1 base, with 9 bases lying between them. CDR1 and CDR2 from the germline V gene are SGHRS and YFSETQ. The CDR3 runs to 14 residues. CDR3: CASSFGQIQETQYF. The CDR3 nucleotides are TGCGCCAGCAGCTTCGGGCAGATCCAAGAGACCCAGTACTTC.

The table lists this clonotype with many counts. This chain uses TRBV6-5 with TRBJ1-1; D call uncertain. This CDR3 comprises 14 residues. CDR1 and CDR2 from the germline V gene are MNHEY and SVGAGI. V lost 2 bases and J 1 base, leaving 8 bases between the germline ends. The CDR3 region is CASSYRQKNTEAFF. CDR3 DNA sequence: TGTGCCAGCAGTTACAGACAAAAGAACACTGAAGCTTTCTTT.

This clonotype was seen at least ten times. The J gene is TRBJ2-1, the V gene TRBV6-5, with D uncertain. V was clipped by 0 bases and J by 6 bases, with 6 bases between them. Per germline, CDR1 MNHEY and CDR2 SVGAGI. This CDR3 region has 13 residues. CDR3: CASSYSFRNEQFF. In DNA, the CDR3 is TGTGCCAGCAGTTACTCGTTCCGCAATGAGCAGTTCTTC.

Many counts were recorded for this clonotype. A much larger clone sits a single nucleotide away, making a read error possible. This sequence joins TRBV7-8 and TRBJ1-1; D is undetermined. The germline CDR1 and CDR2 sequences are SGHVS and FQNEAQ. The V gene lost 7 bases and the J gene lost 0 bases, with 3 bases spanning the gap. This CDR3 comprises 11 residues. CDR3: CASIMNTEAFF. The CDR3 DNA is TGTGCCAGCATAATGAACACTGAAGCTTTCTTT. The full variable domain, its missing parts supplied by reference TRBV7-8 and TRBJ1-1, is GAGVSQSPRYKVAKRGQDVALRCDPISGHVSLFWYQQALGQGPEFLTYFQNEAQLDKSGLPSDRFFAERPEGSVSTLKIQRTQQEDSAVYLCASIMNTEAFFGQGTRLTVV.

The chain combines TRBV29-1 with TRBJ2-1, with TRBD1 matching over 9 bases. With 4 bases clipped from V and 5 bases from J, the junction kept 12 bases outside the gene matches. There are 16 residues in the CDR3. Germline CDR1 reads SQVTM; CDR2 reads ANQGSEA. The CDR3 DNA is TGCAGCGTTGGGGGGACAGGGACTACTGGACACAATGAGCAGTTCTTC. Encoded protein: CSVGGTGTTGHNEQFF.

This clonotype was recorded many times. One end of the junction fails to match germline, which may point to a read error. The chain couples TRBV5-1 to TRBJ2-3; D is possibly TRBD1 (6 bases). The CDR3 is 13 amino acids. The V gene's germline CDR1 is SGHRS and CDR2 YFSETQ. The CDR3 coding sequence is TGTGCCAGCAGCTTGGGGCAGGGGGATACGCAGTATTTT. Translated, it gives CASSLGQGDTQYF.

Only a few counts were recorded for this clonotype. Here the CDR3 DNA reads TGTGCCAGTAGCCTACTGCCCGGACAGGGTTTCTACAATGAGCAGTTCTTC. Amino acid sequence: CASSLLPGQGFYNEQFF. V is TRBV19 and J is TRBJ2-1; TRBD1 agrees at 8 bases. There are 17 residues in the CDR3. Germline lookup yields CDR1 LNHDA and CDR2 SQIVND (reference sequence). J lost 3 bases, V lost 6 bases, and 13 bases had no gene match.

As regards this clonotype: Since a far larger clone is one base different, this is likely a read error. The chain joins TRBV28 to TRBJ2-1, with TRBD1 matching 7 bases. The DNA end favors TRBJ2-3, so the J call may be wrong. CDR1 and CDR2 from the germline V gene are MDHEN and SYDVKM. The CDR3 extends over 15 amino acids. CDR3 in amino acids: CASTYPGQHADTQYF. As DNA, the CDR3 is TGTGCCAGCACGTATCCGGGACAGCACGCAGATACGCAGTATTTT.

This clonotype has more than one count but fewer than ten. The rearrangement links TRBV18 to TRBJ2-2, with 7 bases that match TRBD1. Germline loops: CDR1 KGHSH, CDR2 LQKENI. The CDR3 sequence is 16 residues long. V lost 2 bases, J lost 6 bases, and 9 bases stayed unmatched. The CDR3 DNA is TGTGCCAGCTCACCATATAGACAGGGTATCTCCGGGGAGCTGTTTTTT. This sequence encodes CASSPYRQGISGELFF. Looking up the rest from reference TRBV18 and TRBJ2-2 gives the full variable domain: NAGVMQNPRHLVRRRGQEARLRCSPMKGHSHVYWYRQLPEEGLKFMVYLQKENIIDESGMPKERFSAEFPKEGPSILRIQQVVRGDSAAYFCASSPYRQGISGELFFGEGSRLTVL.

The V gene is TRBV28, the J gene TRBJ1-5; TRBD1 matches at 7 bases. Trimming removed 6 bases from V and 7 bases from J; junction bases left unmatched: 12. CDR3 length: 15 amino acids. Germline CDR1 MDHEN, CDR2 SYDVKM. This CDR3 is CASRPLTGRGQPQHF. The CDR3 DNA reads as TGTGCCAGCAGGCCCCTGACAGGGCGGGGGCAGCCCCAGCATTTT.

The gene calls are TRBV20-1 and TRBJ2-1; 9 bases match TRBD2. V shed 0 bases, J shed 0 bases, and the junction held 9 bases outside the gene matches. CDR3 length: 18 residues. CDR1 is DFQATT, CDR2 SNEGSKA, per germline (reference sequence). The CDR3 sequence: CSARDPAGGQGSYNEQFF. The CDR3 nucleotides read TGCAGTGCTAGAGATCCAGCGGGGGGCCAGGGCTCCTACAATGAGCAGTTCTTC.

This clonotype was seen more than once but under ten times. This chain connects TRBV7-2 to TRBJ1-4, with 9 bases lining up with TRBD1. Trimming removed 5 bases from V and 8 bases from J; junction bases left unmatched: 9. This CDR3 is built from 15 residues. Germline CDR1 is SGHTA and CDR2 is FQGNSA. CDR3 protein: CASSTHRGLGEKLFF. The CDR3, as DNA: TGTGCCAGCAGCACCCACAGGGGGCTAGGGGAAAAACTGTTTTTT.

At least ten counts were recorded for this clonotype. This chain uses TRBV24-1 with TRBJ1-4; D is undetermined. CDR3 length: 13 amino acids. The V end lost 4 bases, the J end lost 5 bases, and 7 bases lay between the germline ends. Germline V lookup: CDR1 KGHDR, CDR2 SFDVKD. The CDR3 region is CATSDSRNEKLFF. DNA for the CDR3: TGTGCCACCAGTGACAGCAGAAATGAAAAACTGTTTTTT.

In this sample, this clonotype turned up many times. The CDR3 nucleotides read TGTGCCAGCAGCCTGCAACAGGGTTCGAATGAAAAACTGTTTTTT. Translation gives CASSLQQGSNEKLFF. V and J are TRBV5-5 and TRBJ1-4, with D tentatively TRBD1 (6 bases). Trimming took 4 bases from V and 5 from J, leaving 15 bases between them. This CDR3 has 15 residues. Germline V gene data show CDR1 as SGHKS and CDR2 as YYEKEE (reference sequence). Full variable domain (remainder filled in from reference TRBV5-5 and TRBJ1-4): DAGVTQSPTHLIKTRGQQVTLRCSPISGHKSVSWYQQVLGQGPQFIFQYYEKEERGRGNFPDRFSARQFPNYSSELNVNALLLGDSALYLCASSLQQGSNEKLFFGSGTQLSVL.

This clonotype was observed at least ten times. This chain uses TRBV18 with TRBJ2-1; D possibly corresponds to TRBD2 (6 bases). The CDR3 consists of 12 residues. Per germline, CDR1 KGHSH and CDR2 LQKENI. V shed 3 bases and J shed 9 bases, with 9 bases lying between them. Here the CDR3 DNA reads TGTGCCAGCTCACCGGGGGGAGGTGAGCAGTTCTTC. This encodes CASSPGGGEQFF.

The chain joins TRBV6-1 to TRBJ2-7, with 7 bases fitting TRBD1. Germline V gene lookup returns CDR1 MNHNS and CDR2 SASEGT. The length of the CDR3 is 15 residues. V gave up 6 bases and J gave up 1 base; unmatched junction bases: 9. As DNA, the CDR3 is TGTGCCAGCAGGCCTGACAGGGATTTGTCCTACGAGCAGTACTTC. It is translated as CASRPDRDLSYEQYF.

This clonotype has ten or more counts. The chain links TRBV20-1 to TRBJ2-1, with D perhaps matching TRBD2 (7 bases). There are 13 residues in the CDR3. Germline CDR1 DFQATT, CDR2 SNEGSKA (reference sequence). Trimming took 6 bases from V and 9 from J, leaving 18 bases between them. The CDR3 nucleotides are TGCAGTGCCGTGTCGGGGGGCTCTCGTGAGCAGTTCTTC. Translating gives CSAVSGGSREQFF.

As to this clonotype: At one of its ends the junction is not consistent with the germline gene, which may arise from a read error. CDR3 amino acids: CASSPTGGISRAF. CDR3 nucleotides: TGTGCCAGCAGCCCAACAGGGGGGATATCCAGGGCCTTC. The chain has TRBV11-1 and TRBJ1-2, with TRBD1 identical over 8 bases. CDR3 length equals 13 residues. Germline lookup yields CDR1 SGHAT and CDR2 FQDESV (reference sequence).

The table lists this clonotype with many counts. The CDR3 DNA is TGTGCCAGCAGCGCCCGGGACCTCGGGACCGGGGAGCTGTTTTTT. It encodes CASSARDLGTGELFF. The chain employs TRBV3-1 and TRBJ2-2; D might be TRBD1 or TRBD2, each matching 5 bases. This CDR3 is 15 amino acids long. The V end lost 5 bases, the J end lost 5 bases, and 15 bases lay between the germline ends. Germline V gene data show CDR1 as LGHDT and CDR2 as YNNKEL (reference sequence).

This clonotype was observed at least ten times. V gene TRBV5-1 combines with J gene TRBJ1-1, with 11 nucleotides matching TRBD1. V shed 4 bases, J shed 4 bases, and the junction held 6 bases outside the gene matches. This CDR3 region has 15 residues. CDR1 SGHRS and CDR2 YFSETQ come from the germline V gene. The CDR3 spells CASSRGQGAGTEAFF. The CDR3, as DNA: TGCGCCAGCAGCCGAGGACAGGGGGCGGGCACTGAAGCTTTCTTT.

This clonotype was detected ten times or more. The V and J genes are TRBV30 and TRBJ2-5; 7 bases match TRBD1. The J segment lost 5 bases and the V segment lost 3 bases, leaving 6 bases of the junction unmatched. The CDR3 contains 13 residues. Germline V gene sequence: CDR1 GTSNPN, CDR2 SVGIG (reference sequence). The CDR3: CAWSTDRVETQYF. CDR3 bases: TGTGCCTGGAGCACTGACAGGGTGGAGACCCAGTACTTC.

A single count supports this clonotype. This may come from a read error, since a much larger clone is one base off. The chain combines TRBV18 with TRBJ1-1; 7 bases map to TRBD1. CDR1 and CDR2 from the germline V gene are KGHSH and LQKENI. This CDR3 is 15 amino acids long. DNA of the CDR3: TGTGCCAGCTCTCCCTCGACAGGGTGGAACACTGAAGCTCTCTTT. It translates to CASSPSTGWNTEALF.

This clonotype was counted at least ten times. The rearrangement uses TRBV27 and TRBJ1-1, with D uncertain. Germline-derived CDR1 and CDR2 are MNHEY and SMNVEV (reference sequence). The CDR3 is made up of 16 amino acids. V was cut by 1 base and J by 4 bases, with 16 bases left in between. DNA for the CDR3: TGTGCCAGCAGTTTATATAGACGTGGGGTGAGCACTGAAGCTTTCTTT. Translated: CASSLYRRGVSTEAFF.